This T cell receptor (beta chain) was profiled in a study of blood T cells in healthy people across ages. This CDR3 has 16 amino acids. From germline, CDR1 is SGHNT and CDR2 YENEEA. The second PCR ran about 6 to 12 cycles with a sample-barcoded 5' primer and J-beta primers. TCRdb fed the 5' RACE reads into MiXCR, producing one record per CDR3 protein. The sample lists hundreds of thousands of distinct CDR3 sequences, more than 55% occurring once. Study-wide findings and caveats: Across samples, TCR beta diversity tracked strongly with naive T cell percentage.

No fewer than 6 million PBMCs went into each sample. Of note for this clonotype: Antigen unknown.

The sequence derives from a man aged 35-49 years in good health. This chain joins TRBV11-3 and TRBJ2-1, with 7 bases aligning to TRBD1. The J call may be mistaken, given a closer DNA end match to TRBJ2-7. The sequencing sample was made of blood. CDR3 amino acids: CASSLDPPSTGREQYF. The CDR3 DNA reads TGTGCCAGCAGCTTAGATCCGCCGTCGACAGGGCGAGAGCAGTACTTC.